Each of the 31 T cell receptor beta chains below was sequenced from the same sample in a study of shared clonotypes between healthy human individuals. Repertoires were generated with immunoSEQ multiplex PCR, while TCRdb's copy carries only in-frame clones and drops some. The sample has about 2.3 million clones; under 95% are singletons. The sequencing sample was made of naive CD4+ T cells from PBMCs. Subset noted: CD45RA+ positively selected. The receptors shown here come from a man between 18 and 29 years old in good health. Some clones in this sample may be carry-over from other donors' samples.

The chain is built from TRBV19 and TRBJ2-4; no clear D gene. The CDR3 contains 15 residues. Germline CDR1 and CDR2: LNHDA and SQIVND (reference sequence). V shed 8 bases and J shed 0 bases, with 14 bases lying between them. The CDR3 nucleotides are TGTGCCAGTCGGAGTGGGGTATTAGCCAAAAACATTCAGTACTTC. Protein: CASRSGVLAKNIQYF.

V gene TRBV4-1 combines with J gene TRBJ2-3, with D possibly matching TRBD2 (5 bases). The CDR3 runs 16 residues. Germline V CDR1 and CDR2: MGHRA, YSYEKL. The V and J ends lost 0 bases and 2 bases respectively, with 12 bases between them. The CDR3 coding sequence is TGCGCCAGCAGCCAAGATATGGGCGGGTCCACAGATACGCAGTATTTT. It specifies CASSQDMGGSTDTQYF.

The V and J genes are TRBV9 and TRBJ2-4; a weak D match, TRBD2 (6 bases). The germline V gene has CDR1 SGDLS and CDR2 YYNGEE. Trimming cost V 2 bases and J 8 bases, with 17 bases left between them. This CDR3 is built from 15 residues. The CDR3 reads CASSVIGGPGDIQYF. The CDR3 coding sequence is TGTGCCAGCAGCGTTATTGGAGGGCCGGGGGACATTCAGTACTTC.

CDR3 loop: CASSLQRGITDTQYF. In DNA form, the CDR3 reads TGTGCCAGCAGCCTACAGCGGGGGATCACAGATACGCAGTATTTT. The chain recombines TRBV4-2 with TRBJ2-3; TRBD2 matches 8 bases. The CDR3 extends over 15 amino acids. The germline CDR1 and CDR2 sequences are LGHNA and YNFKEQ. Trimming took 4 bases from V and 2 from J; bases not matched to a gene: 5.

The V gene is TRBV6-1, the J gene TRBJ2-5, with D maybe TRBD1 (6 bases). Germline values: CDR1 MNHNS, CDR2 SASEGT. The CDR3 is made up of 15 amino acids. Trimming removed 4 bases at V and 4 bases at J, with 16 bases between. The CDR3: CASSGFGQTGETQYF. In nucleotides, the CDR3 is TGTGCCAGCAGTGGCTTCGGACAGACAGGAGAGACCCAGTACTTC.

The CDR3 loop is CASRMTGYSNQPQHF. CDR3 nucleotides: TGTGCCAGCAGAATGACAGGCTATAGCAATCAGCCCCAGCATTTT. The gene calls are TRBV28 and TRBJ1-5; maybe TRBD1 (6 bases). Deletions cut 6 bases from V and 0 bases from J, with 12 bases between. This CDR3 spans 15 amino acids. Germline V gives CDR1 MDHEN, CDR2 SYDVKM.

V and J are TRBV4-2 and TRBJ2-5; the match to TRBD2 covers 14 bases. Germline values: CDR1 LGHNA, CDR2 YNFKEQ. The CDR3 contains 17 residues. V gave up 3 bases and J gave up 3 bases; unmatched junction bases: 6. The CDR3 nucleotides are TGTGCCAGCAGCCACGTGACTAGCGGGAGGGTCGAAGAGACCCAGTACTTC. Translated, it gives CASSHVTSGRVEETQYF.

This chain joins TRBV7-2 and TRBJ2-7, with TRBD2 matching over 9 bases. Germline values: CDR1 SGHTA, CDR2 FQGNSA. The junction had 6 bases not matched to a gene; V was cut back by 2 bases and J by 4 bases. This CDR3 is built from 15 residues. The CDR3 region has the DNA TGTGCCAGCAGCTTAAGTCCTCTAGCGGGATACGAGCAGTACTTC. This sequence encodes CASSLSPLAGYEQYF.

This chain uses TRBV6-1 with TRBJ2-7; D not resolved. The V end was cut by 8 bases, the J end by 4 bases, with 21 bases between. The CDR3 contains 15 residues. Germline V lookup: CDR1 MNHNS, CDR2 SASEGT. As DNA, the CDR3 is TGTGCCAGCGGCTACATCCGGAGTATCCTTTACGAGCAGTACTTC. Translating gives CASGYIRSILYEQYF.

V gene TRBV29-1 combines with J gene TRBJ2-5, with TRBD2 identical over 13 bases. CDR1 is SQVTM, CDR2 ANQGSEA, per germline. J was trimmed by 4 bases and V by 6 bases; bases with no gene match: 5. The length of the CDR3 is 14 residues. The CDR3: CSVGTSGNGETQYF. CDR3 sequence (DNA): TGCAGCGTCGGGACTAGCGGGAACGGAGAGACCCAGTACTTC.

The chain combines TRBV29-1 with TRBJ1-5, with TRBD1 matching 10 bases. In germline, CDR1 is SQVTM, CDR2 ANQGSEA. The CDR3 sequence is 14 residues long. V was clipped by 6 bases and J by 2 bases; unmatched bases: 4. CDR3 in amino acids: CSVAGTGGNQPQHF. CDR3 coding DNA: TGCAGCGTAGCCGGGACAGGGGGCAATCAGCCCCAGCATTTT.

The rearrangement joins TRBV19 to TRBJ2-1, with a weak D call TRBD1 (6 bases). Per the germline V gene, CDR1 is LNHDA and CDR2 is SQIVND (reference sequence). The CDR3 runs to 15 residues. V lost 3 bases to trimming and J lost 3 bases, with 12 bases between them. Here the CDR3 reads CASSIPGVDYNEQFF. The CDR3, as DNA: TGTGCCAGTAGTATCCCAGGGGTGGACTACAATGAGCAGTTCTTC.

CDR3 residues: CAWGWSGNTIYF. The CDR3 DNA follows: TGTGCCTGGGGGTGGTCTGGAAACACCATATATTTT. This rearrangement joins TRBV30 to TRBJ1-3; D remains ambiguous. Trimming cost V 5 bases and J 1 base, with 6 bases left between them. Per the germline V gene, CDR1 is GTSNPN and CDR2 is SVGIG (reference sequence). The CDR3 is 12 amino acids.

The V gene is TRBV2, the J gene TRBJ2-7; 10 nucleotides agree with TRBD2. The J segment lost 3 bases and the V segment lost 2 bases, leaving 4 bases of the junction unmatched. Germline V gives CDR1 SNHLY, CDR2 FYNNEI. The CDR3 runs 15 residues. This CDR3 reads CASSELASGSYEQYF. In nucleotides, the CDR3 is TGTGCCAGCAGTGAATTGGCTAGCGGGAGCTACGAGCAGTACTTC.

This chain joins TRBV5-8 and TRBJ2-5, with unresolved D. The CDR3 loop spans 13 amino acids. CDR1 and CDR2 from the germline V gene are SGHTS and YDEGEE. V gave up 0 bases and J gave up 2 bases, with 5 bases separating them. The CDR3 coding sequence is TGTGCCAGCAGCTTGGGGCAGCAAGAGACCCAGTACTTC. This codes for CASSLGQQETQYF. Full variable domain (outside the CDR3, taken from reference TRBV5-8 and TRBJ2-5): EAGVTQSPTHLIKTRGQQATLRCSPISGHTSVYWYQQALGLGLQFLLWYDEGEERNRGNFPPRFSGRQFPNYSSELNVNALELEDSALYLCASSLGQQETQYFGPGTRLLVL.

J is TRBJ1-5 and V is TRBV6-6; D is uncertain. This CDR3 contains 13 residues. Germline V gene data show CDR1 as MNHNY and CDR2 as SVGAGI (reference sequence). V gave up 1 base and J gave up 7 bases, with 8 bases separating them. Here the CDR3 reads CASSYYDNQPQHF. The CDR3, as DNA: TGTGCCAGCAGTTACTACGACAACCAGCCCCAGCATTTT.

The chain recombines TRBV4-3 with TRBJ1-5; D gene unclear. Per the germline V gene, CDR1 is LGHNA and CDR2 is YSLEER. CDR3 size: 13 residues. The V gene lost 0 bases and the J gene lost 6 bases, with 6 bases spanning the gap. The CDR3: CASSQDESQPQHF. The DNA of the CDR3 is TGCGCCAGCAGCCAAGATGAATCTCAGCCCCAGCATTTT.

The genes are TRBV5-1 and TRBJ2-2; the D call may be TRBD1 or TRBD2 (5 bases each). The CDR3 consists of 17 residues. V shed 6 bases and J shed 0 bases, with 18 bases lying between them. Germline loops: CDR1 SGHRS, CDR2 YFSETQ. The CDR3 coding sequence is TGCGCCAGCACCCGATTGATGAGGGGAACGAACACCGGGGAGCTGTTTTTT. This gives the protein CASTRLMRGTNTGELFF.

The chain recombines TRBV6-1 with TRBJ2-2, with D perhaps being TRBD1 or TRBD2 (5 bases each). Germline assignment: CDR1 MNHNS and CDR2 SASEGT. The V and J ends lost 0 bases and 3 bases respectively, with 26 bases between them. The length of the CDR3 is 21 residues. For the CDR3, the DNA is TGTGCCAGCAGTGAAGCGTCCCGGTGGGTGGGACCCCCATGGGACACCGGGGAGCTGTTTTTT. Encoded protein: CASSEASRWVGPPWDTGELFF.

The chain combines TRBV28 with TRBJ2-3; weak D call: TRBD1 (6 bases). This CDR3 has 15 residues. V dropped 6 bases and J dropped 0 bases, with 13 bases sitting between them. Germline V gene lookup returns CDR1 MDHEN and CDR2 SYDVKM. The DNA for the CDR3 is TGTGCCAGCAGCTCCGGGACACTTAGCACAGATACGCAGTATTTT. Translated, it gives CASSSGTLSTDTQYF.

This clone was seen just once. V and J are TRBV29-1 and TRBJ2-1; D unresolved. Germline lookup yields CDR1 SQVTM and CDR2 ANQGSEA. V was cut by 3 bases and J by 4 bases, with 10 bases left in between. There are 13 residues in the CDR3. The CDR3 sequence: CSVDWYGYNEQFF. The CDR3 DNA follows: TGCAGCGTTGACTGGTACGGTTACAATGAGCAGTTCTTC.

The V gene is TRBV6-6, the J gene TRBJ2-7; D may be TRBD1 (6 bases). The ends were cut back, 6 bases at V and 3 bases at J, with 9 bases in the middle. The germline CDR1 and CDR2 sequences are MNHNY and SVGAGI (reference sequence). The CDR3 runs to 12 residues. The DNA for the CDR3 is TGTGCCAGCAGAGGGGGAAGCTACGAGCAGTACTTC. It yields the protein CASRGGSYEQYF.

The genes are TRBV30 and TRBJ1-5; the D is unclear. V was trimmed by 2 bases and J by 1 base, leaving 12 bases between them. The CDR3 is 15 amino acids. Germline V gives CDR1 GTSNPN, CDR2 SVGIG (reference sequence). CDR3 sequence: CAWSLPWASNQPQHF. The CDR3 nucleotides are TGTGCCTGGAGTCTCCCCTGGGCCAGCAATCAGCCCCAGCATTTT.

The chain is built from TRBV6-1 and TRBJ2-7; no clear D. CDR1 MNHNS and CDR2 SASEGT come from the germline V gene. CDR3 length: 14 residues. Trimming left V 4 bases short and J 1 base short, with 11 bases between. CDR3 region: CASSGPWGSYEQYF. The CDR3 nucleotides are TGTGCCAGCAGTGGCCCCTGGGGATCCTACGAGCAGTACTTC.

The rearrangement links TRBV7-9 to TRBJ1-2; weak D call: TRBD1 (6 bases). The CDR3 length is 14 residues. The V end was cut by 5 bases, the J end by 7 bases, with 17 bases between. Per the germline V gene, CDR1 is SEHNR and CDR2 is FQNEAQ (reference sequence). The chain's CDR3 is CASSASQGLSGYTF. The CDR3 DNA sequence: TGTGCCAGCAGCGCATCACAGGGATTAAGTGGCTACACCTTC.

V is TRBV5-1 and J is TRBJ2-2; a weak D match, TRBD1 (5 bases). This CDR3 spans 15 amino acids. Per the germline V gene, CDR1 is SGHRS and CDR2 is YFSETQ. Trimming left V 3 bases short and J 5 bases short, with 14 bases between. The CDR3 reads CASSSLGERTGELFF. The DNA of the CDR3 is TGCGCCAGCAGCTCATTAGGGGAACGAACCGGGGAGCTGTTTTTT. Full variable domain (rest looked up from reference TRBV5-1 and TRBJ2-2): KAGVTQTPRYLIKTRGQQVTLSCSPISGHRSVSWYQQTPGQGLQFLFEYFSETQRNKGNFPGRFSGRQFSNSRSEMNVSTLELGDSALYLCASSSLGERTGELFFGEGSRLTVL.

As regards this clone: Other DNA sequences from this sample encode an identical CDR3 as well. The J gene is TRBJ2-5, the V gene TRBV6-1, with D uncertain. The germline CDR1 and CDR2 sequences are MNHNS and SASEGT. This CDR3 spans 13 amino acids. The V gene lost 1 base and the J gene lost 1 base, with 4 bases spanning the gap. In DNA form, the CDR3 reads TGTGCCAGCAGTGAAGGGACCCAAGAGACCCAGTACTTC. This translates into CASSEGTQETQYF.

This chain joins TRBV6-6 and TRBJ2-1; either TRBD1 or TRBD2 may supply D (5 bases each). CDR1 is MNHNY and CDR2 is SVGAGI in the germline V gene (reference sequence). The CDR3 sequence is 15 residues long. V was clipped by 6 bases and J by 3 bases, with 15 bases between them. The DNA for the CDR3 is TGTGCCAGCAGCCAAGGGACGGTGATCTACAATGAGCAGTTCTTC. It specifies CASSQGTVIYNEQFF.

The rearrangement joins TRBV14 to TRBJ2-2, with TRBD2 matching over 12 bases. The CDR3 is made up of 18 amino acids. Germline V gene lookup returns CDR1 SGHDN and CDR2 FVKESK. Germline trimming cut 2 bases from V and 6 bases from J; bases unmatched to any gene: 10. The CDR3 protein is CASSQKRLTSGSPGELFF. The DNA of the CDR3 is TGTGCCAGCAGCCAAAAAAGGCTGACTAGCGGGAGCCCCGGGGAGCTGTTTTTT.

The chain employs TRBV7-9 and TRBJ2-3; 8 nucleotides align to TRBD1. The CDR3 has 15 amino acids. J was trimmed by 0 bases and V by 5 bases; bases with no gene match: 4. Per germline, CDR1 SEHNR and CDR2 FQNEAQ (reference sequence). The CDR3 spells CASSMDRASTDTQYF. The CDR3, as DNA: TGTGCCAGCAGCATGGACAGGGCGAGCACAGATACGCAGTATTTT.

V usage is TRBV9 and J usage is TRBJ1-2; D is ambiguous. Germline V gene data show CDR1 as SGDLS and CDR2 as YYNGEE. The CDR3 is made up of 14 amino acids. With 4 bases removed from V and 2 bases from J, the gap between germline ends came to 12 bases. CDR3 loop: CASSPGSRNYGYTF. The DNA of the CDR3 is TGTGCCAGCAGCCCCGGTTCAAGGAACTATGGCTACACCTTC.